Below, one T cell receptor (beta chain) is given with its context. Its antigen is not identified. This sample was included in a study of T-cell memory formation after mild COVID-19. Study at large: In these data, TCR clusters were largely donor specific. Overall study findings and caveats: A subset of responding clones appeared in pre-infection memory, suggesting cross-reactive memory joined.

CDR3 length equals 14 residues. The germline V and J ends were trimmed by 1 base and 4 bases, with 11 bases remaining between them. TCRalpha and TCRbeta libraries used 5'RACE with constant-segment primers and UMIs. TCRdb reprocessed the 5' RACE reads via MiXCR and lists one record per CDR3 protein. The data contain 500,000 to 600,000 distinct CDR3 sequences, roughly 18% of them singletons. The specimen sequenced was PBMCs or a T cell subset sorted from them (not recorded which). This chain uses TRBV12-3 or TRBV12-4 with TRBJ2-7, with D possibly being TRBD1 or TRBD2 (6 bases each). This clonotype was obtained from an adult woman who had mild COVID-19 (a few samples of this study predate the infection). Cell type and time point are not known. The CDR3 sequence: CASSLGQAGYEQYF. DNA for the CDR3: TGTGCCAGCAGTTTAGGACAGGCGGGGTACGAGCAGTACTTC.